What follows are 6 T cell receptor beta chains derived from one specimen sequenced in a study of CD8+CD57+ T cells in acquired aplastic anemia. Genomic DNA provided the template from which TCR beta VDJ and CDR3 profiles were obtained. TCRdb redid the calling of the reads with MiXCR, one entry per CDR3 protein. The data contain some 160,000 distinct CDR3 sequences, around 52% of them singletons. All patients picked for sequencing had shown, by flow cytometry, an expansion of CD8+CD57+ cells. Sequenced sample: sorted CD4+, CD8+, or CD8+CD57+ T cells (not recorded which) from PBMCs. These receptors originate from a human donor with aplastic anemia.

The table lists this clonotype with a count of one. The V call is TRBV3-1, the J call TRBJ2-5, with D possibly being TRBD2 (6 bases). The DNA end lines up better with TRBJ2-7; the J call may be wrong. Germline V gives CDR1 LGHDT, CDR2 YNNKEL (reference sequence). The CDR3 covers 13 residues. CDR3 nucleotides: TGTGCCAGCCGTGCGGGACCGAGCTACGAGCAGTACTTC. This codes for CASRAGPSYEQYF.

The chain has TRBV7-2 and TRBJ2-7; the match to TRBD1 covers 8 bases. V gave up 1 base and J gave up 0 bases; unmatched junction bases: 2. The CDR3 has 15 residues. Germline loops: CDR1 SGHTA, CDR2 FQGNSA. This CDR3 reads CASSLGQGSSYEQYF. The CDR3 region has the DNA TGTGCCAGCAGCTTAGGACAGGGGAGCTCCTACGAGCAGTACTTC.

This clonotype was observed a handful of times. The chain joins TRBV9 to TRBJ2-7; 11 bases are shared with TRBD2. The V and J ends lost 0 bases and 6 bases, in that order; junction bases with no gene match: 2. Germline loops: CDR1 SGDLS, CDR2 YYNGEE. The CDR3 sequence is 14 residues long. The DNA for the CDR3 is TGTGCCAGCAGCGTAGGGGGACTAGCGGCCGAGCAGTACTTC. Its protein is CASSVGGLAAEQYF. Full variable domain (rest looked up from reference TRBV9 and TRBJ2-7): DSGVTQTPKHLITATGQRVTLRCSPRSGDLSVYWYQQSLDQGLQFLIQYYNGEERAKGNILERFSAQQFPDLHSELNLSSLELGDSALYFCASSVGGLAAEQYFGPGTRLTVT.

This clonotype was detected ten times or more. The V call is TRBV7-3, the J call TRBJ2-1; D is ambiguous. The CDR3 sequence is 14 residues long. Trimming removed 5 bases from V and 9 bases from J, with 17 bases in between. CDR1 is SGHTA and CDR2 is FQGTGA in the germline V gene. CDR3 in DNA: TGTGCCAGCAGCCCGAGTGTGTCCGGCAGTGAGCAGTTCTTC. This encodes CASSPSVSGSEQFF.

The V call is TRBV9, the J call TRBJ2-7; 7 positions agree with TRBD1. With 3 bases clipped from V and 2 bases from J, the junction kept 8 bases outside the gene matches. Germline CDR1 is SGDLS and CDR2 is YYNGEE. CDR3 size: 15 residues. The CDR3 region has the DNA TGTGCCAGCAGCGCGAGTCCGGGACAGACCTACGAGCAGTACTTC. Amino acids: CASSASPGQTYEQYF.

The genes are TRBV24-1 and TRBJ2-7; 8 nucleotides align to TRBD1. Germline trimming cut 11 bases from V and 4 bases from J; bases unmatched to any gene: 12. Per the germline V gene, CDR1 is KGHDR and CDR2 is SFDVKD. This CDR3 region has 14 residues. CDR3 nucleotides: TGTGCCAGCAGCCCATGGGACAGGCTTTACGAGCAGTACTTC. Translated: CASSPWDRLYEQYF.